Detailed here is one TCR beta chain. The antigen is unknown. The V and J ends lost 8 bases and 1 base respectively, with 21 bases between them. The CDR3 is made up of 17 amino acids. Every ophthalmopathy donor presented moderate-to-severe activity, CAS ≥3, NOSPECS ≥4 and duration under 3 months. Amplification of TCR beta CDR3 regions used RNA transcripts. Amplification began with first-round RT-PCR using HTBI primers, then second-round multiplex PCR was performed. TCRdb itself ran the multiplex PCR reads through MiXCR, one entry per CDR3 protein. Of about half a million distinct CDR3 sequences in the sample, approximately 14% were seen once. The data were taken from a study of Graves' ophthalmopathy and Graves' hyperthyroidism. Whole-study context: Blood was drawn at initial diagnosis, before any treatment.

General study points: Among expanded thyroid clonotypes above 0.001 frequency, most also occurred in blood. Predictions made by the model for ophthalmopathy progression reached under 71% sensitivity and just under 75% specificity.

V usage is TRBV12-3 or TRBV12-4 and J usage is TRBJ2-4; no firm D call. This receptor was identified in a woman between 25 and 40 years old with Graves' ophthalmopathy. The sample comprised blood. CDR3 coding DNA: TGTGCCAGCTCAACTATGACCCACTTCGAGGCCAAAAACATTCAGTACTTC. Its translation: CASSTMTHFEAKNIQYF.